Below are 21 T cell receptor beta chains sequenced from a single sample in a study of T cells after yellow fever vaccination. TCRdb independently ran MiXCR on the 5' RACE reads; one entry per CDR3 protein. The table records 300,000 to 400,000 distinct CDR3 sequences, 8.7% of them present only once. The sample in question was PBMCs, obtained on the day of the first yellow fever vaccination. Source of these receptors: a man between 18 and 35 years old who received the YFV17D yellow fever vaccine.

In its sample, this clonotype was seen many times. The gene calls are TRBV29-1 and TRBJ2-1; 8 nucleotides match TRBD2. This CDR3 comprises 14 residues. Germline V gene data show CDR1 as SQVTM and CDR2 as ANQGSEA. CDR3 residues: CGTLGAGGYNEQFF. The DNA for the CDR3 is TGCGGCACTTTGGGGGCGGGGGGCTACAATGAGCAGTTCTTC.

This clonotype was counted a few times. The chain is built from TRBV4-1 and TRBJ2-7; either TRBD1 or TRBD2 may supply D (6 bases each). The CDR3 spans 18 residues. Germline V gives CDR1 MGHRA, CDR2 YSYEKL. Trimming left V 0 bases short and J 0 bases short, with 18 bases between. The CDR3 loop is CASSQESIGGISSYEQYF. CDR3 DNA: TGCGCCAGCAGCCAAGAATCCATAGGGGGGATTAGCTCCTACGAGCAGTACTTC.

This clonotype has only a few counts. The chain links TRBV19 to TRBJ2-4; tentative D call: TRBD1 (5 bases). CDR3 size: 16 residues. The V gene's germline CDR1 is LNHDA and CDR2 SQIVND (reference sequence). Between the trimmed V and J ends, which lost 3 bases and 0 bases, there was a span of 12 bases. The CDR3 DNA reads TGTGCCAGTAGTATCCAGGGTCGTCTAGCCAAAAACATTCAGTACTTC. Its protein product is CASSIQGRLAKNIQYF. Supplemented by reference TRBV19 and TRBJ2-4, the full variable domain reads DGGITQSPKYLFRKEGQNVTLSCEQNLNHDAMYWYRQDPGQGLRLIYYSQIVNDFQKGDIAEGYSVSREKKESFPLTVTSAQKNPTAFYLCASSIQGRLAKNIQYFGAGTRLSVL.

V usage is TRBV3-1 and J usage is TRBJ2-3; D is undetermined. The germline CDR1 and CDR2 sequences are LGHDT and YNNKEL (reference sequence). This CDR3 has 15 amino acids. Between the trimmed V and J ends, which lost 1 base and 0 bases, there was a span of 8 bases. CDR3 residues: CASSQVLSSTDTQYF. The CDR3 DNA follows: TGTGCCAGCAGCCAAGTATTGAGTAGCACAGATACGCAGTATTTT.

CDR3 protein: CSVGQPQGTNTEAFF. CDR3 sequence (DNA): TGCAGCGTTGGCCAGCCCCAGGGTACGAACACTGAAGCTTTCTTT. This chain uses TRBV29-1 with TRBJ1-1; maybe TRBD1 (5 bases). CDR3 length: 15 amino acids. CDR1 is SQVTM and CDR2 is ANQGSEA in the germline V gene. Trimming stripped 4 bases from V and 1 base from J, with 16 bases between. The whole variable domain, remainder taken from reference TRBV29-1 and TRBJ1-1, is SAVISQKPSRDICQRGTSLTIQCQVDSQVTMMFWYRQQPGQSLTLIATANQGSEATYESGFVIDKFPISRPNLTFSTLTVSNMSPEDSSIYLCSVGQPQGTNTEAFFGQGTRLTVV.

This clonotype was observed a handful of times. The chain links TRBV20-1 to TRBJ1-3, with D tentatively TRBD1 (6 bases). The CDR3 is made up of 15 amino acids. V was trimmed by 5 bases and J by 0 bases, leaving 14 bases between them. The germline V gene has CDR1 DFQATT and CDR2 SNEGSKA (reference sequence). Here the CDR3 reads CSAGGHLSSGNTIYF. The CDR3 bases are TGCAGTGCTGGGGGACACCTGAGCTCTGGAAACACCATATATTTT.

This rearrangement joins TRBV4-1 to TRBJ2-2; no definite D call. V lost 0 bases, J lost 1 base, and 9 bases lay in between. In germline, CDR1 is MGHRA, CDR2 YSYEKL. The CDR3 is made up of 16 amino acids. This chain's CDR3 is CASSQDLWGNTGELFF. CDR3 sequence (DNA): TGCGCCAGCAGCCAAGATCTCTGGGGGAACACCGGGGAGCTGTTTTTT.

This clonotype was seen only a few times. The V and J genes are TRBV25-1 and TRBJ1-3, with a tentative D call TRBD1 (6 bases). Germline values: CDR1 MGHDK, CDR2 SYGVNS. CDR3 length equals 14 residues. V gave up 2 bases and J gave up 4 bases, with 9 bases separating them. The CDR3 loop is CASSEQGRGNTIYF. The CDR3 bases are TGTGCCAGCAGTGAACAGGGGAGGGGAAACACCATATATTTT. The variable domain in full, completed from reference TRBV25-1 and TRBJ1-3, reads EADIYQTPRYLVIGTGKKITLECSQTMGHDKMYWYQQDPGMELHLIHYSYGVNSTEKGDLSSESTVSRIRTEHFPLTLESARPSHTSQYLCASSEQGRGNTIYFGEGSWLTVV.

In this sample, this clonotype turned up many times. The chain carries TRBV7-6 and TRBJ2-7; the D is unclear. Germline CDR1 and CDR2: SGHVS and FNYEAQ. This CDR3 has 18 amino acids. Deletions cut 0 bases from V and 2 bases from J, with 20 bases between. The CDR3 DNA is TGTGCCAGCAGCTTAGCTCCGGCGTATGGGGAAATCACCTACGAGCAGTACTTC. Protein: CASSLAPAYGEITYEQYF.

This clonotype turned up a few times. This chain uses TRBV24-1 with TRBJ2-2; perhaps TRBD2 as D (5 bases). The CDR3 sequence is 14 residues long. V was clipped by 9 bases and J by 0 bases, with 10 bases between them. CDR1 and CDR2 from the germline V gene are KGHDR and SFDVKD. CDR3 region: CATQPGTNTGELFF. In nucleotides, the CDR3 is TGTGCCACCCAGCCCGGGACGAACACCGGGGAGCTGTTTTTT.

This clonotype was seen more than once but under ten times. The gene calls are TRBV9 and TRBJ1-6, with 7 bases that match TRBD1. With V trimmed by 3 bases and J by 6 bases, 12 bases remained unmatched. The CDR3 length is 17 residues. Germline CDR1 and CDR2: SGDLS and YYNGEE. CDR3 sequence (DNA): TGTGCCAGCAGCGGAACAACAGGGGTTACAACTAATTCACCCCTCCACTTT. This gives the protein CASSGTTGVTTNSPLHF.

This clonotype was observed many times. The chain recombines TRBV5-6 with TRBJ2-1; perhaps TRBD1 as D (5 bases). The CDR3 is 15 residues long. Per germline, CDR1 SGHDT and CDR2 YYEEEE. V lost 5 bases to trimming and J lost 3 bases, with 15 bases between them. DNA of the CDR3: TGTGCCAGCAGATATGACAGCTTATTCTACAATGAGCAGTTCTTC. Protein: CASRYDSLFYNEQFF.

The V and J genes are TRBV30 and TRBJ2-1, with TRBD1 as a possible D gene (6 bases). The CDR3 consists of 14 residues. Germline V gives CDR1 GTSNPN, CDR2 SVGIG (reference sequence). Trimming took 2 bases from V and 8 from J, leaving 16 bases between them. The CDR3 loop is CAWSLTDSGYEQFF. CDR3 in DNA: TGTGCCTGGAGTTTAACGGACAGTGGGTATGAGCAGTTCTTC.

The chain has TRBV21-1 and TRBJ2-4; TRBD2, the table's D call, lacks a check against the DNA. TRBV21-1 is listed as a pseudogene. The CDR3 is 18 amino acids. CDR3 bases: TGTGCCAGCAGCCGGACCACAGGGGCCTCCGGCGCCAAAAACATTCAGTACTTC. Amino acids: CASSRTTGASGAKNIQYF.

This chain joins TRBV4-3 and TRBJ1-2, with D unresolved. Germline CDR1 and CDR2: LGHNA and YSLEER. The CDR3 covers 19 residues. V gave up 0 bases and J gave up 7 bases, with 27 bases separating them. DNA for the CDR3: TGCGCCAGCAGCCAAGACTCCCCCGCGGTCGGGAACCCCCACATTGGCTACACCTTC. Translation gives CASSQDSPAVGNPHIGYTF.

In regard to this clonotype: At one of its ends the junction is not consistent with the germline gene, which may arise from a read error. The chain links TRBV3-1 to TRBJ2-4, with TRBD1 as a possible D gene (5 bases). In germline, CDR1 is LGHDT, CDR2 YNNKEL (reference sequence). CDR3 size: 16 residues. The CDR3 loop is CAISPRVLLAKNIQYF. CDR3 DNA: TGTGCCATCAGCCCCAGGGTCCTACTAGCCAAAAACATTCAGTACTTC.

The V call is TRBV6-1, the J call TRBJ2-3; D possibly corresponds to TRBD1 (5 bases). This CDR3 is built from 16 residues. Looked up from germline, CDR1 is MNHNS and CDR2 is SASEGT. Trimming took 2 bases from V and 1 from J, leaving 13 bases between them. The CDR3 DNA reads TGTGCCAGCAGTGAAATCAGGGCTGTTGGCACAGATACGCAGTATTTT. It encodes CASSEIRAVGTDTQYF.

This clonotype came up many times. The chain combines TRBV12-3 or TRBV12-4 with TRBJ1-2; D is uncertain. The CDR3 is made up of 13 amino acids. Trimming took off 3 bases at V and 2 bases at J, with 7 bases between the two ends. The CDR3 reads CASSFSRNYGYTF. In nucleotides, the CDR3 is TGTGCCAGCAGTTTTTCCAGAAACTATGGCTACACCTTC.

V is TRBV19 and J is TRBJ1-1, with 8 bases aligning to TRBD1. V lost 1 base and J lost 1; bases outside the gene matches: 2. Looked up from germline, CDR1 is LNHDA and CDR2 is SQIVND (reference sequence). CDR3 length: 15 residues. CDR3 protein: CASSIVGQGNTEAFF. CDR3 nucleotides: TGTGCCAGTAGTATAGTCGGACAGGGGAACACTGAAGCTTTCTTT. The complete variable domain, with remaining parts taken from reference TRBV19 and TRBJ1-1, reads DGGITQSPKYLFRKEGQNVTLSCEQNLNHDAMYWYRQDPGQGLRLIYYSQIVNDFQKGDIAEGYSVSREKKESFPLTVTSAQKNPTAFYLCASSIVGQGNTEAFFGQGTRLTVV.

This clonotype turned up a few times. V and J are TRBV10-3 and TRBJ2-2; a weak D match, TRBD2 (6 bases). V lost 3 bases and J lost 7, with 15 bases in between. This CDR3 spans 15 amino acids. The germline V gene encodes CDR1 ENHRY and CDR2 SYGVKD. In nucleotides, the CDR3 is TGTGCCATCAGTGACGGGCGGGGACGGGACGGGGAGCTGTTTTTT. Translated, it gives CAISDGRGRDGELFF.

The chain is built from TRBV29-1 and TRBJ1-1, with D perhaps matching TRBD1 (5 bases). Per the germline V gene, CDR1 is SQVTM and CDR2 is ANQGSEA. V lost 3 bases to trimming and J lost 0 bases, with 8 bases between them. The CDR3 length is 13 residues. CDR3: CSVDRAMNTEAFF. CDR3 in DNA: TGCAGCGTTGACAGGGCCATGAACACTGAAGCTTTCTTT.